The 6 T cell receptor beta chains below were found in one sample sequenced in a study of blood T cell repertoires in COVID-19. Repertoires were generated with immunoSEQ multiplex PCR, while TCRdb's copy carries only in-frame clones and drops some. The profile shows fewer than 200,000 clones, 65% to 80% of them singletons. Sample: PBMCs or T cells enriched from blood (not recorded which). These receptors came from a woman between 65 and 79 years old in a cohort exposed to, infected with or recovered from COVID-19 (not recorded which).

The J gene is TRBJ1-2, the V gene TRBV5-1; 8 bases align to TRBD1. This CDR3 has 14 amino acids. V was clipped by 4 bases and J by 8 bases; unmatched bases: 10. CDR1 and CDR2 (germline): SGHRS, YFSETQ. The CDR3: CASSNSGQGGGYTF. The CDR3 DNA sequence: TGCGCCAGCAGCAACTCCGGACAGGGCGGAGGCTACACCTTC.

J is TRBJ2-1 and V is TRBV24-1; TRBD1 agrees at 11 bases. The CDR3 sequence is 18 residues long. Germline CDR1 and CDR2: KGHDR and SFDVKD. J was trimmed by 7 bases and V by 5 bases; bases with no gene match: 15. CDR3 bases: TGTGCCACCAGTGCTCACTTGGGGGAGGACAGGGGGCTTAATGAGCAGTTCTTC. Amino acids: CATSAHLGEDRGLNEQFF.

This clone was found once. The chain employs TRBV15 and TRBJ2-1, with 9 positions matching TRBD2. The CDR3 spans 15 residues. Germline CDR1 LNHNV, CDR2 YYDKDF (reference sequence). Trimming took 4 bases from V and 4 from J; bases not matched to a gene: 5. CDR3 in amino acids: CATSTLAGTYNEQFF. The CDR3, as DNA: TGTGCCACCAGCACCCTAGCGGGGACTTACAATGAGCAGTTCTTC.

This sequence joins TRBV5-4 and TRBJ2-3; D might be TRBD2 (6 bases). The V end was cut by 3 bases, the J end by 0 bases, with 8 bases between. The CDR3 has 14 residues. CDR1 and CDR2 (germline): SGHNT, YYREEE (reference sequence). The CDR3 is CASSSSASTDTQYF. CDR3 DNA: TGTGCCAGCAGCTCTAGCGCCAGCACAGATACGCAGTATTTT.

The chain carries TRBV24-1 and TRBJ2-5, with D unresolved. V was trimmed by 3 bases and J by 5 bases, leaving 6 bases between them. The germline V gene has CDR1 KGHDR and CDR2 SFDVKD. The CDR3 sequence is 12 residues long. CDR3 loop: CATSDPVETQYF. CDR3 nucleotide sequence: TGTGCCACCAGTGATCCCGTGGAGACCCAGTACTTC.

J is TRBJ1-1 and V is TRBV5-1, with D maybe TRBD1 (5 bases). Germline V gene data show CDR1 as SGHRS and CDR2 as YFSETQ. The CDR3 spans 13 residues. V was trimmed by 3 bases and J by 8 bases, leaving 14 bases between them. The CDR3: CASSSGQWTEAFF. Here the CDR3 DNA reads TGCGCCAGCAGCTCAGGACAATGGACGGAAGCTTTCTTT.